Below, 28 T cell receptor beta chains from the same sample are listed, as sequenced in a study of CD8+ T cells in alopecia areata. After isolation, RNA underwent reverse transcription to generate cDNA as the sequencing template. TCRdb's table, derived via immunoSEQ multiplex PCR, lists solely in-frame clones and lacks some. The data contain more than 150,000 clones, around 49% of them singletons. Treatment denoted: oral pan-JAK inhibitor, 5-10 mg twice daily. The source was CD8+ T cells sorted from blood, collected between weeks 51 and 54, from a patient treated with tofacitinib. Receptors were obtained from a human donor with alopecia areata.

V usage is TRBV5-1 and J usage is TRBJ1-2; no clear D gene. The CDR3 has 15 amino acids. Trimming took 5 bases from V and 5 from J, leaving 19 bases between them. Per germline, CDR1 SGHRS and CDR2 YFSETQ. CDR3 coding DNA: TGCGCCAGCAGGGCCCTCCACACTTTTGATTATGGCTACACCTTC. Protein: CASRALHTFDYGYTF.

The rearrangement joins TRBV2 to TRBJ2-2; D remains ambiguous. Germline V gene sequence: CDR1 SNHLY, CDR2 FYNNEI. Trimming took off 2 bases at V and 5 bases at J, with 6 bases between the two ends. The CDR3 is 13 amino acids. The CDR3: CASSEIRTGELFF. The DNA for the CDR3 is TGTGCCAGCAGTGAAATCAGAACCGGGGAGCTGTTTTTT.

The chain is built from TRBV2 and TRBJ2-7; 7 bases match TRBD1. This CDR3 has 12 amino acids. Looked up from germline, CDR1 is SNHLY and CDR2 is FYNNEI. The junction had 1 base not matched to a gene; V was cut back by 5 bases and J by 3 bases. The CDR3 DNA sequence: TGTGCCAGCAGTAGGGACAGCTACGAGCAGTACTTC. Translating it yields CASSRDSYEQYF. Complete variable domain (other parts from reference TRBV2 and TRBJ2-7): EPEVTQTPSHQVTQMGQEVILRCVPISNHLYFYWYRQILGQKVEFLVSFYNNEISEKSEIFDDQFSVERPDGSNFTLKIRSTKLEDSAMYFCASSRDSYEQYFGPGTRLTVT.

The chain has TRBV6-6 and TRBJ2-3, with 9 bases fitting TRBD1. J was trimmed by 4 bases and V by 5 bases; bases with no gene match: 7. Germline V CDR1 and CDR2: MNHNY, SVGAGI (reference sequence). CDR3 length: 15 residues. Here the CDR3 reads CASSPTGGHPDTQYF. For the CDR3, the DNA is TGTGCCAGCAGTCCTACAGGGGGCCATCCAGATACGCAGTATTTT.

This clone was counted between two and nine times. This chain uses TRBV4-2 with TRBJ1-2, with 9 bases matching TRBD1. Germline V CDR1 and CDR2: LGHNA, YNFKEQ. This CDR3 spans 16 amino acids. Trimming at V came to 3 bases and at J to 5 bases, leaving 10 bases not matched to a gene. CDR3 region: CASSQAPTGTGYGYTF. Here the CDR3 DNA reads TGTGCCAGCAGCCAGGCCCCCACCGGGACAGGGTATGGCTACACCTTC.

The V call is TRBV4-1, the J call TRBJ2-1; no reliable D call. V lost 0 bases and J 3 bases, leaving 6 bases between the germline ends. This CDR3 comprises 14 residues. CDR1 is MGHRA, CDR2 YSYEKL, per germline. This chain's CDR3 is CASSQENYYNEQFF. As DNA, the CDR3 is TGCGCCAGCAGCCAAGAGAACTACTACAATGAGCAGTTCTTC.

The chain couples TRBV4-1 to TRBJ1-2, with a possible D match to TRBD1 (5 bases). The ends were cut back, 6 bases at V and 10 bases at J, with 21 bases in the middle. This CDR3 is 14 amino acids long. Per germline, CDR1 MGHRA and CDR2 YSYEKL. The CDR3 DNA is TGCGCCAGCAGGGACACACGATCCGGCCGCGACTACACCTTC. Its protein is CASRDTRSGRDYTF.

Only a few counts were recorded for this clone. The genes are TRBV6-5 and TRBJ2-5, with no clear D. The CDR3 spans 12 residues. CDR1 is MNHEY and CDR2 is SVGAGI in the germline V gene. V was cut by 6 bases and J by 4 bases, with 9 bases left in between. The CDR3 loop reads CASRTAGETQYF. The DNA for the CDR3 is TGTGCCAGCAGGACCGCAGGAGAGACCCAGTACTTC.

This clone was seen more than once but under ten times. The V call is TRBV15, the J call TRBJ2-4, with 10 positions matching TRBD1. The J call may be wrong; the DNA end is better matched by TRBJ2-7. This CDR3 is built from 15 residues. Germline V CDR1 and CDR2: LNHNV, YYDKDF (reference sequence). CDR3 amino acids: CATSRDRTGGYEQYF. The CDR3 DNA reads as TGTGCCACCAGCAGAGATCGGACAGGGGGCTACGAGCAGTACTTC.

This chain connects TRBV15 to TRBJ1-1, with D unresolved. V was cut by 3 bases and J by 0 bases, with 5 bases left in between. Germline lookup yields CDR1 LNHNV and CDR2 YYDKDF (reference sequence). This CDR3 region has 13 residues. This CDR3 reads CATSSRVNTEAFF. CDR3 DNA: TGTGCCACCAGCAGTCGGGTGAACACTGAAGCTTTCTTT.

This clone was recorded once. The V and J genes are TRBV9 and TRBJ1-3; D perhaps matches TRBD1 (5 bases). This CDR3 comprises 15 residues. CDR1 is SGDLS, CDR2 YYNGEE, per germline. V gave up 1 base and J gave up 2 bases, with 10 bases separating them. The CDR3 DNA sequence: TGTGCCAGCAGCGTAAAGGGGAGGACTGGAAACACCATATATTTT. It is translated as CASSVKGRTGNTIYF.

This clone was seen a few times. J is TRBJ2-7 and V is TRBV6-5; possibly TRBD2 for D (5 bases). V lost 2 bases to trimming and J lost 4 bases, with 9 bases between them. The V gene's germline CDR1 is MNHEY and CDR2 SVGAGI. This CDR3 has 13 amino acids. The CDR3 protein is CASSYDGGYEQYF. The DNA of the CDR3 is TGTGCCAGCAGTTACGACGGAGGTTACGAGCAGTACTTC.

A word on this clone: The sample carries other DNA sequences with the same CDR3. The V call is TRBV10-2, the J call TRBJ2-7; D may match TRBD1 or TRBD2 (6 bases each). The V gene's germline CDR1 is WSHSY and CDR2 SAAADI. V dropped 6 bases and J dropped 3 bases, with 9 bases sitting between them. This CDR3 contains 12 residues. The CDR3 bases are TGCGCCAGCAGCGAGGGGGGCTACGAGCAGTACTTC. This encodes CASSEGGYEQYF.

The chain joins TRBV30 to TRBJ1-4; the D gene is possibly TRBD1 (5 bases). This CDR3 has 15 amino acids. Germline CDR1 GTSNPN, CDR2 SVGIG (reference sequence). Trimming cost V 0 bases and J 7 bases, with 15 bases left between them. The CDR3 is CAWSVYGREPEKLFF. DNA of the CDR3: TGTGCCTGGAGTGTATATGGCAGGGAGCCTGAAAAACTGTTTTTT. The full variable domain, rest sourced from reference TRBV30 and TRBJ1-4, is SQTIHQWPATLVQPVGSPLSLECTVEGTSNPNLYWYRQAAGRGLQLLFYSVGIGQISSEVPQNLSASRPQDRQFILSSKKLLLSDSGFYLCAWSVYGREPEKLFFGSGTQLSVL.

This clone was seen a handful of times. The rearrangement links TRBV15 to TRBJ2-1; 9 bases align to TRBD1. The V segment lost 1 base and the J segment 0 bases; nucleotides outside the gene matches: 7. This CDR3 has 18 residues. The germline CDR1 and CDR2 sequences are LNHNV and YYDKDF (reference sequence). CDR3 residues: CATSRGVGQGSSYNEQFF. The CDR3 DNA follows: TGTGCCACCAGCAGAGGCGTCGGACAGGGGAGCTCCTACAATGAGCAGTTCTTC.

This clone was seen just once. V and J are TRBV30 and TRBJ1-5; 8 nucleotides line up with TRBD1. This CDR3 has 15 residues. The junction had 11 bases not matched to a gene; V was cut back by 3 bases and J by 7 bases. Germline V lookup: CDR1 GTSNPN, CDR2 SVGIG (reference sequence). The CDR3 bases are TGTGCCTGGAGCGAGGACAGGGAAGGATGGCAGCCCCAGCATTTT. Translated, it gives CAWSEDREGWQPQHF. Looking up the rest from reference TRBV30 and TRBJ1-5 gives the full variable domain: SQTIHQWPATLVQPVGSPLSLECTVEGTSNPNLYWYRQAAGRGLQLLFYSVGIGQISSEVPQNLSASRPQDRQFILSSKKLLLSDSGFYLCAWSEDREGWQPQHFGDGTRLSIL.

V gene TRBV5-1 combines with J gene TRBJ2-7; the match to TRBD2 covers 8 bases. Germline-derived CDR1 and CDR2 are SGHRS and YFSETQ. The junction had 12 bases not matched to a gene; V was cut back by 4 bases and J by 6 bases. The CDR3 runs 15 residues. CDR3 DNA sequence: TGCGCCAGCAGCGCGGCCCCGCTCGGGAGGGTCGAGCAGTACTTC. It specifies CASSAAPLGRVEQYF.

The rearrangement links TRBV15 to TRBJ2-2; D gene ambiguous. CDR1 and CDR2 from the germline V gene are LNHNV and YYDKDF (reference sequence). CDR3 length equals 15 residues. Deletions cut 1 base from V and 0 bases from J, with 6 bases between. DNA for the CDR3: TGTGCCACCAGCAGAGCGCTCGCGAACACCGGGGAGCTGTTTTTT. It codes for CATSRALANTGELFF.

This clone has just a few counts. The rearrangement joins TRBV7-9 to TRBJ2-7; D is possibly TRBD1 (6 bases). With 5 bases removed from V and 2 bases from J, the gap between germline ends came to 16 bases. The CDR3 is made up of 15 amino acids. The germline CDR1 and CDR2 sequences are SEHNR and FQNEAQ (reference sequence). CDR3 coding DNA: TGTGCCAGCAGCCTGTCCCGGGACATTACCTACGAGCAGTACTTC. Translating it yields CASSLSRDITYEQYF.

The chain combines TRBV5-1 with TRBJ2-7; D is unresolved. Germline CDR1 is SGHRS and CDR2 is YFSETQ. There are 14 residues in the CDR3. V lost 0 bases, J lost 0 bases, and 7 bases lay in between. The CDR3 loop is CASSLEVYSYEQYF. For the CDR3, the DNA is TGCGCCAGCAGCTTGGAAGTCTACTCCTACGAGCAGTACTTC. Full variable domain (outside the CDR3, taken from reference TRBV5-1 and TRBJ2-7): KAGVTQTPRYLIKTRGQQVTLSCSPISGHRSVSWYQQTPGQGLQFLFEYFSETQRNKGNFPGRFSGRQFSNSRSEMNVSTLELGDSALYLCASSLEVYSYEQYFGPGTRLTVT.

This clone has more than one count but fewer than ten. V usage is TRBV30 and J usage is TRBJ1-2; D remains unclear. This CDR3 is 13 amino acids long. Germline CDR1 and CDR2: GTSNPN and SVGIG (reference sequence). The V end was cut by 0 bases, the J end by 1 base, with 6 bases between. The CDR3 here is CAWSVGNNYGYTF. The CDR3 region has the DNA TGTGCCTGGAGTGTGGGAAATAACTATGGCTACACCTTC.

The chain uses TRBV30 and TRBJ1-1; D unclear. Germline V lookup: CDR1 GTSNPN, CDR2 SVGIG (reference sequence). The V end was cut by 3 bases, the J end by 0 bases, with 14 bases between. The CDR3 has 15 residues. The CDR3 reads CAWSPIDGLNTEAFF. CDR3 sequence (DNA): TGTGCCTGGAGCCCGATCGACGGGTTGAACACTGAAGCTTTCTTT.

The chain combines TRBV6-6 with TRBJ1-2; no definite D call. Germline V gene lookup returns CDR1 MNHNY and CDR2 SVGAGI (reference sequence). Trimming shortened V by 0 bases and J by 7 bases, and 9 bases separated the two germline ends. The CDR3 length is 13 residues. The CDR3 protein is CASSYSNGGGYTF. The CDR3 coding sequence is TGTGCCAGCAGTTACTCGAACGGTGGTGGCTACACCTTC.

CDR3 DNA sequence: TGTGCCAGCAGCTCCGGTCCGACCGAGCAGTACTTC. Protein product: CASSSGPTEQYF. The genes are TRBV5-6 and TRBJ2-7; D is unresolved. Trimming removed 3 bases at V and 6 bases at J, with 10 bases between. Germline loops: CDR1 SGHDT, CDR2 YYEEEE. The CDR3 runs 12 residues.

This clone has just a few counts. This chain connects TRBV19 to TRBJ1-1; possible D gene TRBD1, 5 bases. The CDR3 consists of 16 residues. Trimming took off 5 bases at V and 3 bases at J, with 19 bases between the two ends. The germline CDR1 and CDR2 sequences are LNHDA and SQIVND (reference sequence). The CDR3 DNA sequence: TGTGCCAGTAGTCCCCGCGGACTCGGGGCGTACACTGAAGCTTTCTTT. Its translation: CASSPRGLGAYTEAFF.

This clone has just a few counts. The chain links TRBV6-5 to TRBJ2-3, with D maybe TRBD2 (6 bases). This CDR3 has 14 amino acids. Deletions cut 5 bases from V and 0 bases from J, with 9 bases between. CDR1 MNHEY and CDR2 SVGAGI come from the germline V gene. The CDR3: CASSVAASTDTQYF. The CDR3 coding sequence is TGTGCCAGCAGTGTAGCGGCTAGCACAGATACGCAGTATTTT.

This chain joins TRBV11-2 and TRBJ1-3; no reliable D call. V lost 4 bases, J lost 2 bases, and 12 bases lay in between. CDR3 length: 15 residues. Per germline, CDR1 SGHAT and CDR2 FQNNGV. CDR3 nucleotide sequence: TGTGCCAGCAGCTCTCCGACGTTTACTGGAAACACCATATATTTT. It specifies CASSSPTFTGNTIYF.

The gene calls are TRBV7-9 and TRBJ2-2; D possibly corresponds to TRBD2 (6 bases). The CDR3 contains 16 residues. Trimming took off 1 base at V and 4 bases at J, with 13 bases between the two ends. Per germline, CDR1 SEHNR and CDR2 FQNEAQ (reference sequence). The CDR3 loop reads CASSLVRGDGTGELFF. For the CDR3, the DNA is TGTGCCAGCAGCTTAGTACGCGGGGATGGCACCGGGGAGCTGTTTTTT.